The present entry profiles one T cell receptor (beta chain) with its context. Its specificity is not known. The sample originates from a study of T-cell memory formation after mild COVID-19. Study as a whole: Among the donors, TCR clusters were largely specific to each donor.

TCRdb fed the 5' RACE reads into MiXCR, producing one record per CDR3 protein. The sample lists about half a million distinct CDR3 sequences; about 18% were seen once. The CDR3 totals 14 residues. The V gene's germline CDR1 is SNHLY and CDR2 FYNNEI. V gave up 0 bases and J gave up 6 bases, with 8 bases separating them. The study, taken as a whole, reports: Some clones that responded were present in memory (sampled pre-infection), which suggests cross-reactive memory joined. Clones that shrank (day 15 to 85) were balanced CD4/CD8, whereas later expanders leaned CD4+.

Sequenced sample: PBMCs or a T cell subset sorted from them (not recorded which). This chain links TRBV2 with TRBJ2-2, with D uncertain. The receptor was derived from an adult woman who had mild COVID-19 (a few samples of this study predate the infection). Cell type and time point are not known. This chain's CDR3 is CASSEARLPGELFF. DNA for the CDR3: TGTGCCAGCAGTGAAGCGCGGCTACCCGGGGAGCTGTTTTTT.